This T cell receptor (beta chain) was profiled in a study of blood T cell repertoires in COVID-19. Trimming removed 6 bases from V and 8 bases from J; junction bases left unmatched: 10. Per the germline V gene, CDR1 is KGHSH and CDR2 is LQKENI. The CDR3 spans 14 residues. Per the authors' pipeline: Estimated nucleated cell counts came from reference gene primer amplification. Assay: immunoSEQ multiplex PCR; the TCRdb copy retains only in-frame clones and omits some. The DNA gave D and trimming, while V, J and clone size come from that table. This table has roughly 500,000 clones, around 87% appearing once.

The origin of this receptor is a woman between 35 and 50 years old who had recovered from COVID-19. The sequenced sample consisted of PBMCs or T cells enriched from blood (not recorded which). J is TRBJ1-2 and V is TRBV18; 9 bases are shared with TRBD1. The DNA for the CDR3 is TGTGCCAGCTCCGCCGGGACAGGGATCAGAGGCTACACCTTC. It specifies CASSAGTGIRGYTF. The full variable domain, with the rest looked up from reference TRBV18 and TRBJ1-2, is NAGVMQNPRHLVRRRGQEARLRCSPMKGHSHVYWYRQLPEEGLKFMVYLQKENIIDESGMPKERFSAEFPKEGPSILRIQQVVRGDSAAYFCASSAGTGIRGYTFGSGTRLTVV.